The 7 T cell receptor beta chains presented below share a single source sample, sequenced in a study of post-analysis software for immune sequencing data (dated by TCRdb to the mid-2010s). What the research found in general, with its limitations: Patients showed significantly higher frequencies than controls for a handful of TRBV segments, among them TRBV5-6, TRBV5-1 and TRBV20-1.

Their antigens remain unidentified. Library preparation employed PCR. This sample was sequenced with an Illumina HiSeq 2500. To reduce PCR and sequencing biases, unique molecular identifiers were built into the TCR beta cDNA libraries. Clones were called with MiXCR by TCRdb after fastp trimmed the public reads at Q25, and only in-frame beta chains were retained. Each entry merges the rows of one CDR3 protein and shows their most common DNA and genes. Here the sample has about 540,000 distinct CDR3 sequences; 34% occur a single time. Together, the top ten hold under 7% of the sample. Sequencing was done on a sample of blood. These receptors were obtained from a girl aged 2-17 years with multiple sclerosis.

This sequence joins TRBV4-1 and TRBJ2-3, with 14 bases aligning to TRBD2. The CDR3 has 16 residues. Looked up from germline, CDR1 is MGHRA and CDR2 is YSYEKL. V was clipped by 5 bases and J by 1 base; unmatched bases: 2. This chain's CDR3 is CASSWGLAGGTDTQYF. The CDR3 nucleotides are TGCGCCAGCAGCTGGGGACTAGCGGGGGGCACAGATACGCAGTATTTT.

The CDR3, as DNA: TGTGCCAGCAGTTCCCCGGGACTAGCGGTACAAGAGACCCAGTACTTC. Encoded protein: CASSSPGLAVQETQYF. The chain employs TRBV6-6 and TRBJ2-5; 11 bases are a match to TRBD2. V gave up 4 bases and J gave up 2 bases; unmatched junction bases: 6. Germline-derived CDR1 and CDR2 are MNHNY and SVGAGI (reference sequence). The CDR3 totals 16 residues.

The rearrangement links TRBV6-5 to TRBJ2-5; 8 bases fit TRBD2. Trimming at V came to 0 bases and at J to 4 bases, leaving 13 bases not matched to a gene. This CDR3 region has 18 residues. Looked up from germline, CDR1 is MNHEY and CDR2 is SVGAGI. The CDR3 DNA follows: TGTGCCAGCAGTTACTCGTTATCGGGGGGGCCCTTCGGAGAGACCCAGTACTTC. Encoded protein: CASSYSLSGGPFGETQYF.

This clonotype was picked up many times. The chain has TRBV5-1 and TRBJ1-1; 10 bases agree with TRBD1. The germline gives CDR1 SGHRS, CDR2 YFSETQ. There are 16 residues in the CDR3. V shed 5 bases and J 2 bases; nucleotides not matched to a gene: 9. CDR3 amino acids: CASRRGQGVGNTEAFF. The CDR3 DNA is TGCGCCAGCAGGCGAGGACAGGGGGTGGGTAACACTGAAGCTTTCTTT.

The chain employs TRBV7-8 and TRBJ2-3; D not resolved. V shed 4 bases and J shed 1 base, with 12 bases lying between them. The CDR3 is 15 amino acids. Germline V gene lookup returns CDR1 SGHVS and CDR2 FQNEAQ. CDR3 protein: CASSSLGQGTDTQYF. The CDR3 DNA reads as TGTGCCAGCAGCTCTTTGGGCCAGGGCACAGATACGCAGTATTTT.

This clonotype turned up a few times. The rearrangement joins TRBV12-3 or TRBV12-4 to TRBJ2-1, with a possible D match to TRBD2 (5 bases). CDR3 size: 13 residues. The V gene lost 6 bases and the J gene lost 6 bases, with 12 bases spanning the gap. The CDR3 here is CASRQRVRNEQFF. The CDR3 nucleotides read TGTGCCAGCAGACAGAGGGTGCGCAATGAGCAGTTCTTC.

V and J are TRBV6-6 and TRBJ1-1; D remains ambiguous. Per the germline V gene, CDR1 is MNHNY and CDR2 is SVGAGI (reference sequence). V was cut by 0 bases and J by 4 bases, with 12 bases left in between. This CDR3 contains 15 residues. The CDR3 protein is CASSYSGRWPTEAFF. In DNA form, the CDR3 reads TGTGCCAGCAGTTACTCCGGCAGGTGGCCCACTGAAGCTTTCTTT.